This TCR beta chain emerged from a study of blood T cell repertoires in COVID-19. About this clone: The sample holds other DNA sequences that translate to the same CDR3.

Germline V gene sequence: CDR1 DFQATT, CDR2 SNEGSKA (reference sequence). Trimming left V 0 bases short and J 6 bases short, with 5 bases between. This CDR3 has 11 amino acids. Clones were sequenced by immunoSEQ multiplex PCR, and TCRdb holds only the in-frame ones, with some missing. This sample yields around 160,000 clones, of which around 80% are seen a single time; around 5.9% belongs to the top ten. Donors were grouped by their self-reported clinical history. The specimen sequenced was PBMCs or T cells enriched from blood (not recorded which). The chain employs TRBV20-1 and TRBJ1-1, with D hard to call. The source of this sequence is a man aged 40-49 years who had recovered from COVID-19. CDR3 sequence (DNA): TGCAGTGCTAGAGATGAGGCTGAAGCTTTCTTT. This codes for CSARDEAEAFF.